The 27 T cell receptor beta chains listed next were all sequenced from one sample in a study of T cells in Graves' hyperthyroidism and ophthalmopathy. The TCR beta CDR3 regions underwent amplification using RNA transcripts as the source. HTBI primers were used for first-round RT-PCR of the TCR CDR3. TCRdb processed the multiplex PCR reads anew with MiXCR; each CDR3 protein has one entry. The sample records nearly 250,000 distinct CDR3 sequences, approximately 25% being singletons. The sequenced sample consisted of blood. Every receptor here comes from a woman in her forties with Graves' ophthalmopathy.

This clonotype was seen many times. The rearrangement links TRBV27 to TRBJ2-5; D gene uncertain. V dropped 6 bases and J dropped 2 bases, with 10 bases sitting between them. CDR3 length equals 13 residues. The germline V gene encodes CDR1 MNHEY and CDR2 SMNVEV (reference sequence). The CDR3 coding sequence is TGTGCCAGCAGATGGAGTTGGCAAGAGACCCAGTACTTC. This encodes CASRWSWQETQYF.

This rearrangement joins TRBV11-1 to TRBJ2-7; 10 bases line up with TRBD2. The CDR3 loop spans 16 amino acids. Germline CDR1 is SGHAT and CDR2 is FQDESV (reference sequence). Losses at the gene ends were 4 bases for V and 2 bases for J; bases not matched to a gene: 8. The CDR3 sequence: CASSSASGRRPYEQYF. CDR3 bases: TGTGCCAGCAGCTCGGCTAGCGGGAGAAGACCCTACGAGCAGTACTTC.

The genes are TRBV12-3 or TRBV12-4 and TRBJ1-2; 7 bases are shared with TRBD1. After removal of 6 bases from V and 0 bases from J, the junction contained 10 bases not matched to a gene. The CDR3 contains 16 residues. The DNA of the CDR3 is TGTGCCAGCAGCTTCGGAAGGGGGCCAGCTAACTATGGCTACACCTTC. It translates to CASSFGRGPANYGYTF.

This clonotype was counted ten times or more. The junction and the germline gene differ at one end; a read error may be behind it. The rearrangement joins TRBV7-2 to TRBJ2-7; D is perhaps TRBD1 (6 bases). CDR3 length equals 11 residues. Germline V gene sequence: CDR1 SGHTA, CDR2 FQGNSA. The CDR3 bases are TGTGCCAGCAGCTCATGGGGACACCCGTCCTTC. Translated: CASSSWGHPSF.

This clonotype has a count of ten or more. The chain is built from TRBV7-2 and TRBJ2-7; 7 bases align to TRBD1. V gave up 1 base and J gave up 1 base; unmatched junction bases: 1. The CDR3 loop spans 14 amino acids. Germline V gene lookup returns CDR1 SGHTA and CDR2 FQGNSA. Here the CDR3 reads CASSLVDRSYEQYF. The CDR3 nucleotides are TGTGCCAGCAGCTTAGTGGACAGGTCCTACGAGCAGTACTTC. Filled out from reference TRBV7-2 and TRBJ2-7, the complete variable domain reads GAGVSQSPSNKVTEKGKDVELRCDPISGHTALYWYRQSLGQGLEFLIYFQGNSAPDKSGLPSDRFSAERTGGSVSTLTIQRTQQEDSAVYLCASSLVDRSYEQYFGPGTRLTVT.

This clonotype was counted between two and nine times. The genes are TRBV2 and TRBJ1-1; D is undetermined. The CDR3 loop spans 13 amino acids. Trimming pared 6 bases from V and 1 base from J, leaving 9 bases between. CDR1 is SNHLY, CDR2 FYNNEI, per germline. CDR3 residues: CASSHTQNTEAFF. The CDR3 DNA sequence: TGTGCCAGCAGCCATACACAGAACACTGAAGCTTTCTTT.

This clonotype has at least ten counts. The genes are TRBV15 and TRBJ1-2; D remains unclear. The CDR3 sequence is 14 residues long. V lost 0 bases, J lost 7 bases, and 12 bases lay in between. CDR1 and CDR2 (germline): LNHNV, YYDKDF (reference sequence). The CDR3, as DNA: TGTGCCACCAGCAGAGAGAGGGCGGGGATTGGCTACACCTTC. This sequence encodes CATSRERAGIGYTF.

This clonotype was detected many times. DNA for the CDR3: TGTGCCAGCGGTGGCGGGTATAGCAATCAGCCCCAGCATTTT. Amino acid sequence: CASGGGYSNQPQHF. The chain uses TRBV6-1 and TRBJ1-5; D unresolved. The V and J ends lost 8 bases and 0 bases respectively, with 11 bases between them. Germline-derived CDR1 and CDR2 are MNHNS and SASEGT. CDR3 length equals 14 residues.

The J gene is TRBJ2-7, the V gene TRBV6-1; unclear D gene. Trimming stripped 7 bases from V and 1 base from J, with 14 bases between. The CDR3 runs to 14 residues. CDR1 MNHNS and CDR2 SASEGT come from the germline V gene. The CDR3: CASIPTLGSYEQYF. The CDR3 bases are TGTGCCAGCATCCCCACCCTGGGGTCCTACGAGCAGTACTTC.

This clonotype was seen ten or more times. V usage is TRBV20-1 and J usage is TRBJ1-5; D not resolved. The V end lost 7 bases, the J end lost 6 bases, and 13 bases lay between the germline ends. CDR3 size: 12 residues. Germline assignment: CDR1 DFQATT and CDR2 SNEGSKA (reference sequence). The CDR3 spells CSVGREGQPQHF. CDR3 DNA: TGCAGTGTGGGGAGGGAAGGTCAGCCCCAGCATTTT.

This clonotype was recorded at least ten times. The chain uses TRBV6-1 and TRBJ2-7; D is ambiguous. The V end lost 0 bases, the J end lost 4 bases, and 7 bases lay between the germline ends. The CDR3 totals 13 residues. Germline loops: CDR1 MNHNS, CDR2 SASEGT. The DNA for the CDR3 is TGTGCCAGCAGTGAAGCCCAGCTATACGAGCAGTACTTC. Residues: CASSEAQLYEQYF.

About this clonotype itself: With a much larger clone just one base away, this may be a read error. J is TRBJ2-7 and V is TRBV11-2, with TRBD1 matching 9 bases. Germline V gene sequence: CDR1 SGHAT, CDR2 FQNNGV. V gave up 4 bases and J gave up 5 bases; unmatched junction bases: 6. The CDR3 covers 14 residues. The CDR3 protein is CASSWGTGNHEQYF. CDR3 sequence (DNA): TGTGCCAGCAGCTGGGGGACAGGGAACCACGAGCAGTACTTC.

In its sample, this clonotype was seen many times. J is TRBJ1-2 and V is TRBV6-1; no clear D. The germline V gene encodes CDR1 MNHNS and CDR2 SASEGT. Deletions cut 0 bases from V and 0 bases from J, with 8 bases between. This CDR3 is 15 amino acids long. The DNA for the CDR3 is TGTGCCAGCAGTGAAGCGCTGGACCCTAACTATGGCTACACCTTC. Its translation: CASSEALDPNYGYTF.

There are many counts of this clonotype. The chain combines TRBV11-2 with TRBJ1-1; D unresolved. The CDR3 spans 13 residues. Trimming removed 5 bases at V and 7 bases at J, with 14 bases between. Germline V gives CDR1 SGHAT, CDR2 FQNNGV. In DNA, the CDR3 is TGTGCCAGCAGCCCCATTCCGGATGTTGAAGCTTTCTTT. It codes for CASSPIPDVEAFF.

This chain connects TRBV5-6 to TRBJ2-7; 10 bases line up with TRBD2. Germline values: CDR1 SGHDT, CDR2 YYEEEE. V shed 3 bases, J shed 4 bases, and the junction held 7 bases outside the gene matches. The CDR3 length is 15 residues. The CDR3 spells CASSYSLAGVYEQYF. The CDR3 nucleotides are TGTGCCAGCAGCTATTCCCTAGCGGGAGTATACGAGCAGTACTTC.

This clonotype appeared many times. In DNA, the CDR3 is TGTGCCACCTACCTCCGGGACAGGGCAAGCTATGGCTACACCTTC. It encodes CATYLRDRASYGYTF. The chain is built from TRBV28 and TRBJ1-2; 9 bases line up with TRBD1. This CDR3 is 15 amino acids long. Germline trimming cut 10 bases from V and 4 bases from J; bases unmatched to any gene: 13. The germline CDR1 and CDR2 sequences are MDHEN and SYDVKM.

This clonotype was counted at least ten times. The J gene is TRBJ2-7, the V gene TRBV5-1, with D possibly being TRBD1 (6 bases). CDR1 and CDR2 from the germline V gene are SGHRS and YFSETQ. The CDR3 runs 13 residues. V shed 3 bases and J shed 2 bases, with 9 bases lying between them. CDR3 sequence (DNA): TGCGCCAGCAGCTGGGACACGACCTACGAGCAGTACTTC. Translating it yields CASSWDTTYEQYF.

The sample holds many counts of this clonotype. The V call is TRBV4-1, the J call TRBJ1-3, with D hard to call. Germline assignment: CDR1 MGHRA and CDR2 YSYEKL. This CDR3 is 16 amino acids long. V lost 4 bases, J lost 0 bases, and 13 bases lay in between. For the CDR3, the DNA is TGCGCCAGCAGCCGCACGGAGGCCGTCTCTGGAAACACCATATATTTT. Amino acids: CASSRTEAVSGNTIYF.

The chain joins TRBV29-1 to TRBJ1-1; maybe TRBD1 (5 bases). The CDR3 has 13 amino acids. Germline V gene sequence: CDR1 SQVTM, CDR2 ANQGSEA. Trimming removed 4 bases at V and 0 bases at J, with 9 bases between. The CDR3 DNA reads as TGCAGCGTTGTGCGGGGGATGAACACTGAAGCTTTCTTT. The encoded protein is CSVVRGMNTEAFF.

This clonotype was detected many times. The chain has TRBV28 and TRBJ2-7; TRBD2 aligns across 14 bases. V shed 4 bases, J shed 0 bases, and the junction held 2 bases outside the gene matches. The CDR3 runs 16 residues. Germline V gives CDR1 MDHEN, CDR2 SYDVKM. The CDR3 nucleotides are TGTGCCAGCAGTTACGGACTAGCGGGGGGCTCCTACGAGCAGTACTTC. Translated, it gives CASSYGLAGGSYEQYF. Combining the CDR3 with reference TRBV28 and TRBJ2-7 gives the whole variable domain DVKVTQSSRYLVKRTGEKVFLECVQDMDHENMFWYRQDPGLGLRLIYFSYDVKMKEKGDIPEGYSVSREKKERFSLILESASTNQTSMYLCASSYGLAGGSYEQYFGPGTRLTVT.

Many counts were recorded for this clonotype. V and J are TRBV30 and TRBJ2-7, with D perhaps matching TRBD1 (6 bases). V lost 5 bases and J lost 3, with 8 bases in between. The CDR3 loop spans 11 amino acids. Germline-derived CDR1 and CDR2 are GTSNPN and SVGIG (reference sequence). The CDR3 is CAWVRGYEQYF. The CDR3 DNA reads as TGTGCCTGGGTCAGGGGCTACGAGCAGTACTTC.

This clonotype appeared many times. J is TRBJ2-5 and V is TRBV18; maybe TRBD1 (5 bases). Trimming removed 8 bases at V and 5 bases at J, with 9 bases between. Germline V gives CDR1 KGHSH, CDR2 LQKENI. The CDR3 totals 11 residues. The CDR3 loop is CASSPGETQYF. The CDR3 DNA follows: TGTGCCAGCAGCCCAGGGGAGACCCAGTACTTC.

This clonotype was picked up many times. The V and J genes are TRBV27 and TRBJ2-2; tentatively, D is TRBD2 (5 bases). The V gene's germline CDR1 is MNHEY and CDR2 SMNVEV (reference sequence). The V gene lost 6 bases and the J gene lost 0 bases, with 20 bases spanning the gap. This CDR3 is 18 amino acids long. The CDR3 loop is CASSRFTRGSANTGELFF. The CDR3 nucleotides read TGTGCCAGCAGCCGTTTCACTCGGGGTTCCGCGAACACCGGGGAGCTGTTTTTT.

This clonotype was detected many times. The V call is TRBV20-1, the J call TRBJ2-5, with 8 bases matching TRBD2. CDR3 size: 19 residues. With V trimmed by 4 bases and J by 6 bases, 25 bases remained unmatched. CDR1 is DFQATT, CDR2 SNEGSKA, per germline (reference sequence). CDR3 sequence: CSATPEGRGGPLAKQTQYF. In DNA form, the CDR3 reads TGCAGTGCTACCCCCGAGGGTCGGGGGGGGCCACTAGCGAAACAGACCCAGTACTTC.

This clonotype occurred many times. The chain has TRBV6-5 and TRBJ2-7, with D perhaps TRBD2 (5 bases). The V and J ends lost 2 bases and 6 bases respectively, with 17 bases between them. CDR1 is MNHEY and CDR2 is SVGAGI in the germline V gene. This CDR3 is 15 amino acids long. Written as DNA, the CDR3 is TGTGCCAGCAGTTACCTAGCTAGTGGGATCGGCGAGCAGTACTTC. Its protein is CASSYLASGIGEQYF.

The chain employs TRBV7-2 and TRBJ2-7; 10 bases match TRBD1. Trimming took 5 bases from V and 7 from J; bases not matched to a gene: 8. The length of the CDR3 is 14 residues. CDR1 is SGHTA and CDR2 is FQGNSA in the germline V gene. CDR3 amino acids: CASSARQGAKEQYF. As DNA, the CDR3 is TGTGCCAGCAGCGCCCGACAGGGGGCGAAAGAGCAGTACTTC.

This clonotype occurred many times. The V call is TRBV20-1, the J call TRBJ2-7, with a weak D call TRBD2 (7 bases). This CDR3 region has 13 residues. The V gene lost 5 bases and the J gene lost 6 bases, with 17 bases spanning the gap. In germline, CDR1 is DFQATT, CDR2 SNEGSKA (reference sequence). CDR3 sequence reads: CSAPGGLLGEQYF. The CDR3 DNA is TGCAGTGCTCCCGGGGGGCTGCTGGGCGAGCAGTACTTC.